By share, the clone carrying this TCR beta chain counts as medium-sized. Its antigen is unknown. Assay used: immunoSEQ multiplex PCR; TCRdb lists only in-frame clones, some missing. Of 2,500 to 4,000 clones listed, about 24% were seen once; the top ten hold over 20%. The data originate from a study of T cells in localized non-small cell lung cancer. Study-level findings and limits: Heterogeneity remains possible because sequencing was limited to only one tumor region. A median of 57 of the top 100 tumor clones appeared in adjacent lung, which was paired and uninvolved. Longer overall survival associated with higher blood T cell density; shorter survival with higher adjacent-lung clonality.

Germline lookup yields CDR1 MNHGY and CDR2 SAAAGT. The CDR3 runs 15 residues. V lost 2 bases and J 3 bases, leaving 10 bases between the germline ends. This sequence originates from a woman between 35 and 70 years old with stage I lung adenocarcinoma. The V and J genes are TRBV6-8 and TRBJ1-4; D might be TRBD1 (5 bases). Specimen: lung tumor tissue, collected before any cancer treatment. The CDR3 sequence: CASSYLGLANEKLFF. The CDR3 DNA reads as TGTGCCAGCAGTTACCTGGGACTGGCTAATGAAAAACTGTTTTTT.